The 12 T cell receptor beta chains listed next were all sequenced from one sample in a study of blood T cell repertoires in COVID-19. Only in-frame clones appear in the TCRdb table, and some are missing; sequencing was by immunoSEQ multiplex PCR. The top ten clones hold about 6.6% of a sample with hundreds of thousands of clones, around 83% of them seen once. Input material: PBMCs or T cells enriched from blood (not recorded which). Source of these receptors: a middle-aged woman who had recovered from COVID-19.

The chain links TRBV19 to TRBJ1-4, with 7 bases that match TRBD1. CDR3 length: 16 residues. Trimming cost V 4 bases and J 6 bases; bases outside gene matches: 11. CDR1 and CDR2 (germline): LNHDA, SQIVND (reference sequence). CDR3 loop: CASSKIKQGKDEKLFF. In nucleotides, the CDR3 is TGTGCCAGTAGTAAGATCAAACAGGGGAAAGATGAAAAACTGTTTTTT.

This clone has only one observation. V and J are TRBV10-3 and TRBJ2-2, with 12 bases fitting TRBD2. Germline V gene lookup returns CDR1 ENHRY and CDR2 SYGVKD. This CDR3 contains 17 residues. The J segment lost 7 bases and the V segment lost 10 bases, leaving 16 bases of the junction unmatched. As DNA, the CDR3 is TGTGCCACTTCGGGACTAGCGGGCGTTTCGGTAGTCGGGGAGCTGTTTTTT. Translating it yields CATSGLAGVSVVGELFF.

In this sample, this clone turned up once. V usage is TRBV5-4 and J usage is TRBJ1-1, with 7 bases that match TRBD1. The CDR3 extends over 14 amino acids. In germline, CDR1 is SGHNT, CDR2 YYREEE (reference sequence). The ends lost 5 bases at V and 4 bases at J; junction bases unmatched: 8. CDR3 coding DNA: TGTGCCAGCAGTTGGGACAGTATCGTCACTGAAGCTTTCTTT. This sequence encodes CASSWDSIVTEAFF.

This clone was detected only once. CDR3 bases: TGCGCCAGCCTAGGTAGCGGCGCGAACACCGGGGAGCTGTTTTTT. This codes for CASLGSGANTGELFF. The chain carries TRBV5-1 and TRBJ2-2, with D possibly matching TRBD2 (6 bases). With 7 bases removed from V and 0 bases from J, the gap between germline ends came to 13 bases. The CDR3 is 15 residues long. Germline-derived CDR1 and CDR2 are SGHRS and YFSETQ.

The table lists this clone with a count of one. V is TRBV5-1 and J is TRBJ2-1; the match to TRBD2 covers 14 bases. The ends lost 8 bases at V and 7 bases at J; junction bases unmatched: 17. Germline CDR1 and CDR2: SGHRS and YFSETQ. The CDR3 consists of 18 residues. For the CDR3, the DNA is TGCGCCAGGGGTCCGGGACTAGCGGGAGCTCACGCAGGTAATGAGCAGTTCTTC. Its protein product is CARGPGLAGAHAGNEQFF.

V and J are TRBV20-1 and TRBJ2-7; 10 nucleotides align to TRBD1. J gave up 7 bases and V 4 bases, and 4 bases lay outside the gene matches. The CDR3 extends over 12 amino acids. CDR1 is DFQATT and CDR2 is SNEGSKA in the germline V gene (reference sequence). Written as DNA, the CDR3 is TGCAGTGCTACTGACAGGGGGCGAGAGCAGTACTTC. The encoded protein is CSATDRGREQYF.

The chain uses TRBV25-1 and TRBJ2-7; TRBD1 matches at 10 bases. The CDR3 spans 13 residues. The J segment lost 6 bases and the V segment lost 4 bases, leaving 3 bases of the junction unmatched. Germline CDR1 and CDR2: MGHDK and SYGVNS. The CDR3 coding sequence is TGTGCCAGCAGTGGCTGGACAGGGGGCGAGCAGTACTTC. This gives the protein CASSGWTGGEQYF.

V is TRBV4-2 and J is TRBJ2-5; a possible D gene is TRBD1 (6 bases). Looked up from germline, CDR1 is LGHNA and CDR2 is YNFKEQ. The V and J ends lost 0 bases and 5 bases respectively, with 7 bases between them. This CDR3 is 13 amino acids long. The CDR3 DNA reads TGTGCCAGCAGCCAAGAAGGGGGTGAGACCCAGTACTTC. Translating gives CASSQEGGETQYF.

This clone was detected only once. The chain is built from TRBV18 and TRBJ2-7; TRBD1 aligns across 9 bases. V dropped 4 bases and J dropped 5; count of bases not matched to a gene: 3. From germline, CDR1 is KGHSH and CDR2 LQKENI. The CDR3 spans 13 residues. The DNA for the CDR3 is TGTGCCAGCTCACAAGGGACAGGGAACGAGCAGTACTTC. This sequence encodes CASSQGTGNEQYF. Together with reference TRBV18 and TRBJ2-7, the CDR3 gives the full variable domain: NAGVMQNPRHLVRRRGQEARLRCSPMKGHSHVYWYRQLPEEGLKFMVYLQKENIIDESGMPKERFSAEFPKEGPSILRIQQVVRGDSAAYFCASSQGTGNEQYFGPGTRLTVT.

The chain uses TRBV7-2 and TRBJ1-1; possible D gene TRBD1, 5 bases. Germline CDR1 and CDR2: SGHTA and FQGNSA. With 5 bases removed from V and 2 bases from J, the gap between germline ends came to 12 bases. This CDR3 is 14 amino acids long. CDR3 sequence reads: CASSKDRQNTEAFF. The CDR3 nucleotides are TGTGCCAGCAGCAAAGACAGACAAAACACTGAAGCTTTCTTT.

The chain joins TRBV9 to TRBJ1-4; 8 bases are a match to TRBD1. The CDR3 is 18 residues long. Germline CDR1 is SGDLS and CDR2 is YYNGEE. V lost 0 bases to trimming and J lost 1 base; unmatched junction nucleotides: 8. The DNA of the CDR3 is TGTGCCAGCAGCGTAGACCCCGGACAGGGTGGAACTAATGAAAAACTGTTTTTT. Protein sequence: CASSVDPGQGGTNEKLFF.

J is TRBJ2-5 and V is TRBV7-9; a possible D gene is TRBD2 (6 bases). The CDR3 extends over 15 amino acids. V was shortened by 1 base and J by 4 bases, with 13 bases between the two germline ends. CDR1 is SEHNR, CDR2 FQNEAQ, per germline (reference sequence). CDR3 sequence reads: CASSLVTRRGETQYF. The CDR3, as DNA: TGTGCCAGCAGCTTAGTTACGCGGAGGGGAGAGACCCAGTACTTC. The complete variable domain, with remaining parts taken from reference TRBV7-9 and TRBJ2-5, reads DTGVSQNPRHKITKRGQNVTFRCDPISEHNRLYWYRQTLGQGPEFLTYFQNEAQLEKSRLLSDRFSAERPKGSFSTLEIQRTEQGDSAMYLCASSLVTRRGETQYFGPGTRLLVL.